This T cell receptor beta chain was retrieved from a study of blood T cell repertoires in COVID-19. Sequencing was performed with immunoSEQ multiplex PCR; in TCRdb, only in-frame clones are kept and a portion is missing. The sample yields under 250,000 clones, around 80% seen once. V lost 7 bases and J lost 1; bases outside the gene matches: 5. This CDR3 is 13 amino acids long. Germline V CDR1 and CDR2: SQVTM, ANQGSEA. The rearrangement links TRBV29-1 to TRBJ2-5; 8 bases map to TRBD1. Sequencing input: peripheral blood. This receptor was identified in a man aged 35 to 55 with acute or convalescent COVID-19. The CDR3 region has the DNA TGCAGCGCAACGCAGGGGGCCCAAGAGACCCAGTACTTC. Its translation: CSATQGAQETQYF.